These 11 T cell receptor beta chains came from one sample sequenced in a study of blood T cell repertoires in COVID-19. The repertoire was sequenced with immunoSEQ multiplex PCR; TCRdb's copy has only in-frame clones and lacks some. The sample has 70,000 to 100,000 clones, approximately 70% seen once; the top ten hold around 23%. The source material was peripheral blood. These receptors were collected from a woman between 55 and 75 years old in a cohort sampled during active or convalescent COVID-19.

This clone was observed a few times. V usage is TRBV11-2 and J usage is TRBJ2-7, with 9 bases matching TRBD2. Looked up from germline, CDR1 is SGHAT and CDR2 is FQNNGV. CDR3 size: 15 residues. J gave up 5 bases and V 1 base, and 6 bases lay outside the gene matches. The DNA for the CDR3 is TGTGCCAGCAGCTTAGGCGGGGGGGCCTTCCACGAGCAGTACTTC. It translates to CASSLGGGAFHEQYF.

The genes are TRBV12-5 and TRBJ2-5, with 10 bases aligning to TRBD2. The CDR3 is 16 amino acids. Germline V CDR1 and CDR2: LGHNT, FRNRAP. V shed 5 bases and J 0 bases; nucleotides not matched to a gene: 6. The chain's CDR3 is CASGPEAGGYQETQYF. The CDR3, as DNA: TGTGCTAGTGGTCCAGAAGCGGGGGGGTACCAAGAGACCCAGTACTTC.

This clone was observed a few times. The chain joins TRBV10-3 to TRBJ2-3; TRBD2 matches at 14 bases. V shed 8 bases and J 1 base; nucleotides not matched to a gene: 5. Germline V CDR1 and CDR2: ENHRY, SYGVKD. The CDR3 spans 16 residues. Here the CDR3 DNA reads TGTGCCATCGCAACGGGACTAGCGGGGGGCACAGATACGCAGTATTTT. This codes for CAIATGLAGGTDTQYF.

This clone was found once. V is TRBV7-9 and J is TRBJ2-3, with 9 positions matching TRBD2. There are 17 residues in the CDR3. V gave up 0 bases and J gave up 4 bases; unmatched junction bases: 8. Germline V gene lookup returns CDR1 SEHNR and CDR2 FQNEAQ (reference sequence). CDR3 sequence: CASSLASSGGSADTQYF. CDR3 DNA sequence: TGTGCCAGCAGCTTAGCGTCCAGCGGGGGGAGTGCAGATACGCAGTATTTT.

The chain recombines TRBV3-1 (or the pseudogene TRBV3-2) with TRBJ2-1, with 12 bases aligning to TRBD2. CDR1 and CDR2 (germline): LGHDT, YNNKEL (reference sequence). V gave up 4 bases and J gave up 4 bases; unmatched junction bases: 11. The CDR3 loop spans 18 amino acids. The DNA for the CDR3 is TGTGCCAGCAGCCCCACTAGCGGGGGGATTAAAGGTTACAATGAGCAGTTCTTC. Its translation is CASSPTSGGIKGYNEQFF.

A note on this clone: Within the sample, other DNA sequences also encode this same CDR3. The CDR3 here is CASSPSGSSYEQYF. The CDR3 DNA follows: TGTGCCAGCTCACCGTCAGGCAGCTCCTACGAGCAGTACTTC. V gene TRBV18 combines with J gene TRBJ2-7, with D unclear. V dropped 3 bases and J dropped 0 bases, with 9 bases sitting between them. The CDR3 is 14 residues long. Germline assignment: CDR1 KGHSH and CDR2 LQKENI.

V is TRBV10-3 and J is TRBJ1-2, with TRBD1 as a possible D gene (6 bases). Trimming removed 0 bases from V and 2 bases from J, with 13 bases in between. Germline V gene lookup returns CDR1 ENHRY and CDR2 SYGVKD. The CDR3 is 16 residues long. The CDR3 loop reads CAISESPGGFNYGYTF. CDR3 in DNA: TGTGCCATCAGTGAGTCCCCGGGGGGCTTCAACTATGGCTACACCTTC.

The chain carries TRBV5-1 and TRBJ2-5; no clear D gene. The CDR3 is 15 residues long. Trimming removed 0 bases at V and 5 bases at J, with 14 bases between. Germline V gives CDR1 SGHRS, CDR2 YFSETQ. The CDR3 DNA sequence: TGCGCCAGCAGCTTGGCCCTAGGAGCCCGGGAGACCCAGTACTTC. Its translation: CASSLALGARETQYF.

The CDR3 here is CASSWDRGGGTDTQYF. The CDR3 nucleotides read TGTGCCAGCAGCTGGGACAGGGGAGGAGGCACAGATACGCAGTATTTT. The genes are TRBV5-4 and TRBJ2-3; the match to TRBD1 covers 10 bases. The trim removed 3 bases at V and 1 base at J, leaving 5 bases unmatched. Germline V gene lookup returns CDR1 SGHNT and CDR2 YYREEE (reference sequence). This CDR3 has 16 amino acids. Filled out from reference TRBV5-4 and TRBJ2-3, the complete variable domain reads ETGVTQSPTHLIKTRGQQVTLRCSSQSGHNTVSWYQQALGQGPQFIFQYYREEENGRGNFPPRFSGLQFPNYSSELNVNALELDDSALYLCASSWDRGGGTDTQYFGPGTRLTVL.

The chain employs TRBV5-4 and TRBJ1-2; 7 nucleotides match TRBD1. The J segment lost 4 bases and the V segment lost 0 bases, leaving 6 bases of the junction unmatched. This CDR3 contains 15 residues. Per germline, CDR1 SGHNT and CDR2 YYREEE (reference sequence). For the CDR3, the DNA is TGTGCCAGCAGCTTGGAGGTACACAGGGGCTATGGCTACACCTTC. It translates to CASSLEVHRGYGYTF.

The V and J genes are TRBV28 and TRBJ2-7; 11 nucleotides line up with TRBD1. Germline V gene data show CDR1 as MDHEN and CDR2 as SYDVKM. Unmatched junction bases numbered 3, after V lost 3 bases and J lost 2 bases. The length of the CDR3 is 15 residues. The CDR3 sequence: CASSLGTGGTYEQYF. CDR3 sequence (DNA): TGTGCCAGCAGTTTGGGGACAGGGGGGACCTACGAGCAGTACTTC.